A selection of T cell receptor beta chains follows, all from one sample in a study of blood T cell repertoires in COVID-19. Sequencing used immunoSEQ multiplex PCR; TCRdb keeps in-frame clones, though not all of them. The sample has about 260,000 clones; roughly 88% are singletons. Sequenced input: PBMCs or T cells enriched from blood (not recorded which). These receptors originate from a woman in her fifties or sixties who had recovered from COVID-19. Both conserved end residues are part of each CDR3. The D gene is left open where the match is weak. Part of the rows lack a size; the others show once, few, many or a class for expanded clones.

clone_size: few; d_call: TRBD1; j_call: TRBJ2-2; v_call: TRBV14; cdr3_nt: TGTGCCAGCAGCGCCGGGACAGGGGTTCCCGGGGAGCTGTTTTTT; cdr3_aa: CASSAGTGVPGELFF
clone_size: NA; d_call: TRBD2; j_call: TRBJ2-1; v_call: TRBV19; cdr3_nt: TGTGCCAGTAGTATCTTAACAGCGGGAGGCCCCCTCGAGCAGTTCTTC; cdr3_aa: CASSILTAGGPLEQFF
clone_size: NA; d_call: TRBD2; j_call: TRBJ2-3; v_call: TRBV20-1; cdr3_nt: TGCAGTGCTAGTCTAGCGGAACCCTTCTACATCACAGATACGCAGTATTTT; cdr3_aa: CSASLAEPFYITDTQYF
clone_size: NA; d_call: NA; j_call: TRBJ1-5; v_call: TRBV15; cdr3_nt: TGTGCCACCAGCAGAGAGGGGGCGCATAGCAATCAGCCCCAGCATTTT; cdr3_aa: CATSREGAHSNQPQHF
clone_size: NA; d_call: NA; j_call: TRBJ1-2; v_call: TRBV2; cdr3_nt: TGTGCCAGCAGTGACAGGGCGGCTAACTATGGCTACACCTTC; cdr3_aa: CASSDRAANYGYTF
clone_size: NA; d_call: TRBD1; j_call: TRBJ1-1; v_call: TRBV6-5; cdr3_nt: TGTGCCAGCAGTTACGCGACAGGGGGCCCCACTGAAGCTTTCTTT; cdr3_aa: CASSYATGGPTEAFF
clone_size: few; d_call: NA; j_call: TRBJ2-7; v_call: TRBV6-5; cdr3_nt: TGTGCCAGCAGTTACATCGGCAGGGCGGACGAGCAGTACTTC; cdr3_aa: CASSYIGRADEQYF
clone_size: NA; d_call: TRBD2; j_call: TRBJ2-3; v_call: TRBV4-1; cdr3_nt: TGCGCCAGCAGCCCGGGACTAGCGGGACCAGATACGCAGTATTTT; cdr3_aa: CASSPGLAGPDTQYF
clone_size: NA; d_call: NA; j_call: TRBJ1-2; v_call: TRBV18; cdr3_nt: TGTGCCAGCTCACCACAAACAGACAATAGCTACACCTTC; cdr3_aa: CASSPQTDNSYTF
clone_size: NA; d_call: TRBD1; j_call: TRBJ1-3; v_call: TRBV7-9; cdr3_nt: TGTGCCAGCAGCCGACAGGGCTCTGGAAACACCATATATTTT; cdr3_aa: CASSRQGSGNTIYF
clone_size: NA; d_call: NA; j_call: TRBJ1-5; v_call: TRBV7-2; cdr3_nt: TGTGCCAGCAGCCCGCGTCTCAATCAGCCCCAGCATTTT; cdr3_aa: CASSPRLNQPQHF
clone_size: NA; d_call: NA; j_call: TRBJ1-2; v_call: TRBV24-1; cdr3_nt: TGTGCCACCAGTGATTCACAGGGAAACTATGGCTACACCTTC; cdr3_aa: CATSDSQGNYGYTF
clone_size: NA; d_call: NA; j_call: TRBJ1-5; v_call: TRBV19; cdr3_nt: TGTGCCAGTAGTATTTCTCCACAGGGCGATCAGCCCCAGCATTTT; cdr3_aa: CASSISPQGDQPQHF
clone_size: NA; d_call: TRBD1; j_call: TRBJ2-2; v_call: TRBV10-3; cdr3_nt: TGTGCCATCGCCTGGGGACAGGAGTCTCCTAATTGGGCCGGGGAGCTGTTTTTT; cdr3_aa: CAIAWGQESPNWAGELFF
clone_size: NA; d_call: NA; j_call: TRBJ1-1; v_call: TRBV28; cdr3_nt: TGTGCCAGCGGTGGGCAAGGGACTGCTGAAGCTTTCTTT; cdr3_aa: CASGGQGTAEAFF
clone_size: NA; d_call: NA; j_call: TRBJ2-5; v_call: TRBV7-9; cdr3_nt: TGTGCCAGCAGCTTAGCAGGGGGGGTAGAGACCCAGTACTTC; cdr3_aa: CASSLAGGVETQYF
clone_size: NA; d_call: NA; j_call: TRBJ1-4; v_call: TRBV11-2; cdr3_nt: TGTGCCAGCAGCTTGGTTAGGACTACGAGCGGTAATGAAAAACTGTTTTTT; cdr3_aa: CASSLVRTTSGNEKLFF
clone_size: NA; d_call: NA; j_call: TRBJ2-7; v_call: TRBV29-1; cdr3_nt: TGCAGCGTTGAAGAAAGGGGCGACTACGAGCAGTACTTC; cdr3_aa: CSVEERGDYEQYF
clone_size: NA; d_call: TRBD1; j_call: TRBJ1-3; v_call: TRBV3-1/TRBV3-2; cdr3_nt: TGTGCCAGCAGTTTCAGGGGGTCTGGAAACACCATATATTTT; cdr3_aa: CASSFRGSGNTIYF
clone_size: once; d_call: TRBD1; j_call: TRBJ1-1; v_call: TRBV18; cdr3_nt: TGTGCCAGCTCAACGGGACAGGGAGGCACTGAAGCTTTCTTT; cdr3_aa: CASSTGQGGTEAFF
clone_size: NA; d_call: TRBD1; j_call: TRBJ2-7; v_call: TRBV19; cdr3_nt: TGTGCCAGTAGTACGGATAGGACAGGCGGCTACGAGCAGTACTTC; cdr3_aa: CASSTDRTGGYEQYF
clone_size: NA; d_call: NA; j_call: TRBJ1-1; v_call: TRBV7-2; cdr3_nt: TGTGCCAGCAGCTACTCCTCAGGGGTTCGGGCTGAAGCTTTCTTT; cdr3_aa: CASSYSSGVRAEAFF